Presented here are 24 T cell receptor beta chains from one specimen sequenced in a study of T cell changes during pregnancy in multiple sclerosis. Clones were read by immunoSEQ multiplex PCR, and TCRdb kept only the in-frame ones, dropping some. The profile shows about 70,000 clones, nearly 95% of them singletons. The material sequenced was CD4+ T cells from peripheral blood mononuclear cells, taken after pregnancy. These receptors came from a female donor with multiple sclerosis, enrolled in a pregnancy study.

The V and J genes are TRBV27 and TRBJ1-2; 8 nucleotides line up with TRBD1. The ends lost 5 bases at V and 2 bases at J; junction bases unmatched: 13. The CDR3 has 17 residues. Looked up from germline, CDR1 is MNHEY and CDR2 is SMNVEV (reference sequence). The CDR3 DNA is TGTGCCAGCAGTCCTATAGACAGGGGAAGTACCAACTATGGCTACACCTTC. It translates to CASSPIDRGSTNYGYTF.

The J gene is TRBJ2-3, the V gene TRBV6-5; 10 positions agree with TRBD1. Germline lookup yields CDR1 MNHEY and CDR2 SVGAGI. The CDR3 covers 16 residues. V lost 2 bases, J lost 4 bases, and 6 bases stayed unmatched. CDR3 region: CASSYRGQGLPDTQYF. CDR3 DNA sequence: TGTGCCAGCAGTTACCGGGGACAGGGGTTACCAGATACGCAGTATTTT.

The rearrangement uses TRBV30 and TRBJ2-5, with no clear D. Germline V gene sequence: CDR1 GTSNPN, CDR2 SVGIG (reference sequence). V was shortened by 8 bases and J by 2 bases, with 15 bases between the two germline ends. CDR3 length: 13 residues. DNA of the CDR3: TGTGCCGCAACACCCCAGGCTCAAGAGACCCAGTACTTC. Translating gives CAATPQAQETQYF.

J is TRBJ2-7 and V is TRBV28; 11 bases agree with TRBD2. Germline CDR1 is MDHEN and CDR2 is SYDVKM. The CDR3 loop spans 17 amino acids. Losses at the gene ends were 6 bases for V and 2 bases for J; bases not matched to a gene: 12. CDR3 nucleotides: TGTGCCAGCAGCCTCGTAAGTACTAGCGGGAGAGCCTACGAGCAGTACTTC. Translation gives CASSLVSTSGRAYEQYF.

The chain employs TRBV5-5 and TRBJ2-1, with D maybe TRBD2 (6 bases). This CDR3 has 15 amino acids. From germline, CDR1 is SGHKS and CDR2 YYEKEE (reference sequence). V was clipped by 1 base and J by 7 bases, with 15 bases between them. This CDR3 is CASSLQAGGINEQFF. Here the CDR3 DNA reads TGTGCCAGCAGCTTGCAGGCGGGCGGGATAAATGAGCAGTTCTTC.

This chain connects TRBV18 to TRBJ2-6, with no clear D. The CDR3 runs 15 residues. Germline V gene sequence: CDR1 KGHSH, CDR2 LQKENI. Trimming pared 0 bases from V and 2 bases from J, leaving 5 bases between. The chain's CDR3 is CASSPPWPGANVLTF. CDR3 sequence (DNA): TGTGCCAGCTCACCACCGTGGCCTGGGGCCAACGTCCTGACTTTC.

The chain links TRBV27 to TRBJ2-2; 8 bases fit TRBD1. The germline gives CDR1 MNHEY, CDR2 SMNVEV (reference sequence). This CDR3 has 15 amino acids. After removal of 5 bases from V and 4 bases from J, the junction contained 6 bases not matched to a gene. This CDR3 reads CASSSGQGVTGELFF. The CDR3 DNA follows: TGTGCCAGCAGTAGCGGACAGGGTGTCACCGGGGAGCTGTTTTTT.

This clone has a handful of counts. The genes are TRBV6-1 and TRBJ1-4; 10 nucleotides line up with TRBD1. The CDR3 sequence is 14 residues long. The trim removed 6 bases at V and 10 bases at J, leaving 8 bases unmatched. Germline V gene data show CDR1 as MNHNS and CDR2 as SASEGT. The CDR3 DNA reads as TGTGCCAGCAGAGACAGGGGGCGTATAGGAAAACTGTTTTTT. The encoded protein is CASRDRGRIGKLFF.

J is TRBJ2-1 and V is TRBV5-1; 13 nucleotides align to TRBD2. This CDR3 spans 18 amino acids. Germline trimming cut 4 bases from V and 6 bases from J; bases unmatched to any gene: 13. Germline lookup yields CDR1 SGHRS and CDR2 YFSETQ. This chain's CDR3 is CASSPGQGGLAGVNEQFF. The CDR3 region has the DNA TGCGCCAGCAGCCCGGGACAGGGAGGACTAGCGGGAGTCAATGAGCAGTTCTTC. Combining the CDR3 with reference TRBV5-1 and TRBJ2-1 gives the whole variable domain KAGVTQTPRYLIKTRGQQVTLSCSPISGHRSVSWYQQTPGQGLQFLFEYFSETQRNKGNFPGRFSGRQFSNSRSEMNVSTLELGDSALYLCASSPGQGGLAGVNEQFFGPGTRLTVL.

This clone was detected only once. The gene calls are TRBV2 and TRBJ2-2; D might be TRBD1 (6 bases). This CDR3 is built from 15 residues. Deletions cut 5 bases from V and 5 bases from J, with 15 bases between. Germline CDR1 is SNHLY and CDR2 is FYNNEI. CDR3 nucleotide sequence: TGTGCCAGCAGTTCGAGGGCAGGGGCGACCGGGGAGCTGTTTTTT. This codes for CASSSRAGATGELFF.

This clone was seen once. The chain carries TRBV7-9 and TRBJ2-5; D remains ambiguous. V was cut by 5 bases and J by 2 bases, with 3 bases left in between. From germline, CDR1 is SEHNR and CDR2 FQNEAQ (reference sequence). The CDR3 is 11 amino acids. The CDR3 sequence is CASSLQETQYF. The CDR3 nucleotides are TGTGCCAGCAGCCTTCAAGAGACCCAGTACTTC.

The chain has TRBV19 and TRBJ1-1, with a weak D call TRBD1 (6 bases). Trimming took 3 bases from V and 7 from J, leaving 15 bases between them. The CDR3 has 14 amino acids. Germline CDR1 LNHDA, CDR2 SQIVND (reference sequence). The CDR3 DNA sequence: TGTGCCAGTAGTATCTCGCAGGGGCTCAGTGAAGCTTTCTTT. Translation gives CASSISQGLSEAFF.

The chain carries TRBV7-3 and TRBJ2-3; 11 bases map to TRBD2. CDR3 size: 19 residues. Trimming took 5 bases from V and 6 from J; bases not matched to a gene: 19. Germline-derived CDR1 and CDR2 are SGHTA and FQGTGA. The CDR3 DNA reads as TGTGCCAGCAGCCTAAAGGGGCTAGCGGGGGGAATTGAGGCGGATACGCAGTATTTT. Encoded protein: CASSLKGLAGGIEADTQYF.

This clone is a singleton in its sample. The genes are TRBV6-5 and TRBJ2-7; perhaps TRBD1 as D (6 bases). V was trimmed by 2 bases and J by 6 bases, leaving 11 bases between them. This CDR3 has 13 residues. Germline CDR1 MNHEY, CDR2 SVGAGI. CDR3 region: CASSYTGMGEQYF. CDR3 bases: TGTGCCAGCAGTTACACAGGGATGGGCGAGCAGTACTTC.

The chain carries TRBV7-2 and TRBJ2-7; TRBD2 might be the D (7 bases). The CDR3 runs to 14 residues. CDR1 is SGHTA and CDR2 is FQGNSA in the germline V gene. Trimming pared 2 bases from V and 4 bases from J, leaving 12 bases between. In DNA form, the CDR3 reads TGTGCCAGCAGCTTAAAGGGGGGGCCTTACGAGCAGTACTTC. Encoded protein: CASSLKGGPYEQYF. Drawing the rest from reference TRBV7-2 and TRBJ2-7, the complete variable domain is GAGVSQSPSNKVTEKGKDVELRCDPISGHTALYWYRQSLGQGLEFLIYFQGNSAPDKSGLPSDRFSAERTGGSVSTLTIQRTQQEDSAVYLCASSLKGGPYEQYFGPGTRLTVT.

The CDR3: CASSQAWHYGYTF. The DNA of the CDR3 is TGTGCCAGCAGCCAAGCTTGGCACTATGGCTACACCTTC. This chain links TRBV14 with TRBJ1-2, with D uncertain. Trimming cost V 1 base and J 3 bases, with 6 bases left between them. The CDR3 runs to 13 residues. The germline V gene has CDR1 SGHDN and CDR2 FVKESK.

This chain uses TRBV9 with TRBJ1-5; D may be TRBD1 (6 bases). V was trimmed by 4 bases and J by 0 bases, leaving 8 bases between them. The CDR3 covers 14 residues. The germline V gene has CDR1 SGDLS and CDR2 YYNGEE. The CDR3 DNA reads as TGTGCCAGCAGCCAGGACAGTAGCAATCAGCCCCAGCATTTT. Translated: CASSQDSSNQPQHF.

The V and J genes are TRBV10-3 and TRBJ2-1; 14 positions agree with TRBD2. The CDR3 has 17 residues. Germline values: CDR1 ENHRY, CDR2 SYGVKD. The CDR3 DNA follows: TGTGCTCATGGACGGGGGACTAGCGGGAGTGGAAACAATGAGCAGTTCTTC. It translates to CAHGRGTSGSGNNEQFF.

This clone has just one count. CDR3 coding DNA: TGTGCCAGCAGCTCCTTCACAGATACGCAGTATTTT. The encoded protein is CASSSFTDTQYF. The chain uses TRBV28 and TRBJ2-3; no clear D. With 6 bases removed from V and 2 bases from J, the gap between germline ends came to 6 bases. Germline loops: CDR1 MDHEN, CDR2 SYDVKM. The CDR3 covers 12 residues.

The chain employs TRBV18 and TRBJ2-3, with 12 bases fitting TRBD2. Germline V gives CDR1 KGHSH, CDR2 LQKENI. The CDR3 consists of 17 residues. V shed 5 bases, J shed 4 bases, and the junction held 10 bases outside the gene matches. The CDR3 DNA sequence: TGTGCCAGCTCAGCCCTAGCGGGGGGGTCGGTTGCAGATACGCAGTATTTT. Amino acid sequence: CASSALAGGSVADTQYF.

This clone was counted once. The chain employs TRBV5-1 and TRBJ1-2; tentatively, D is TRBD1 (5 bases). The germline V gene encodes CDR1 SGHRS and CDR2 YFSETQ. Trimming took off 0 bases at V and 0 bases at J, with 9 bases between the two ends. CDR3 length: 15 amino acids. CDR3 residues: CASSLGGTSNYGYTF. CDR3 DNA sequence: TGCGCCAGCAGCTTGGGGGGGACTTCTAACTATGGCTACACCTTC. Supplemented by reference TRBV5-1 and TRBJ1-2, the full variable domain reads KAGVTQTPRYLIKTRGQQVTLSCSPISGHRSVSWYQQTPGQGLQFLFEYFSETQRNKGNFPGRFSGRQFSNSRSEMNVSTLELGDSALYLCASSLGGTSNYGYTFGSGTRLTVV.

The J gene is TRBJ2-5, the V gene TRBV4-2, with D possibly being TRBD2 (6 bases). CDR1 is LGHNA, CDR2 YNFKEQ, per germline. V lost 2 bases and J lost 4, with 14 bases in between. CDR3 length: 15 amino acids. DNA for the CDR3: TGTGCCAGCAGCCAACCCGGCGGGACCCCAGAGACCCAGTACTTC. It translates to CASSQPGGTPETQYF.

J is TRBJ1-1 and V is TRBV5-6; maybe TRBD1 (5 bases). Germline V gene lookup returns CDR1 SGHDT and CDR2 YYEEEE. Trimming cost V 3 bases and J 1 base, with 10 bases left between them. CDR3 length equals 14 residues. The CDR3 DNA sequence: TGTGCCAGCAGCTATGAGACAGCGAACACTGAAGCTTTCTTT. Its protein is CASSYETANTEAFF. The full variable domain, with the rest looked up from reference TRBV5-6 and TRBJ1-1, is DAGVTQSPTHLIKTRGQQVTLRCSPKSGHDTVSWYQQALGQGPQFIFQYYEEEERQRGNFPDRFSGHQFPNYSSELNVNALLLGDSALYLCASSYETANTEAFFGQGTRLTVV.

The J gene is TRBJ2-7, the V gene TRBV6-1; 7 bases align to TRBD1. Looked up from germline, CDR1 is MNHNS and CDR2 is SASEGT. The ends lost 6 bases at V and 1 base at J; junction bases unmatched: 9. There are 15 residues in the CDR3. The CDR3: CASSPLGQASYEQYF. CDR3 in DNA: TGTGCCAGCAGCCCTCTAGGACAGGCATCCTACGAGCAGTACTTC.